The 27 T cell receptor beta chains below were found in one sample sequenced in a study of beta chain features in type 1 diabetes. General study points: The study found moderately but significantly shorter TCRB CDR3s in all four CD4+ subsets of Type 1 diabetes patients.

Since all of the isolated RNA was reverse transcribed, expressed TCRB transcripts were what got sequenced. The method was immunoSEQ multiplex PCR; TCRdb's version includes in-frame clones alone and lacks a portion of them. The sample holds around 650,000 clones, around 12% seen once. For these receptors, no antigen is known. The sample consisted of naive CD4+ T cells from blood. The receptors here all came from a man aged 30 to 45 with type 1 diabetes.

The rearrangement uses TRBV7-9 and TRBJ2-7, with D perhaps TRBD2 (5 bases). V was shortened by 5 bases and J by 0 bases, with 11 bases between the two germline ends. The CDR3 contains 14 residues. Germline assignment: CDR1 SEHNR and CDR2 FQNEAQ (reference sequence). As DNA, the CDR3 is TGTGCCAGCAGCCGGAGCGGTTCCTCCTACGAGCAGTACTTC. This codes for CASSRSGSSYEQYF.

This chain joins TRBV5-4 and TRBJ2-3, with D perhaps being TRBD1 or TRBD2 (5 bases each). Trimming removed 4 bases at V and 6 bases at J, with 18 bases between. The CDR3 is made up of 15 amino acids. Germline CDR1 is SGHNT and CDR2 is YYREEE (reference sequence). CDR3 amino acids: CASSIPRDGGDTQYF. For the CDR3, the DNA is TGTGCCAGCAGCATTCCCAGGGACGGCGGGGATACGCAGTATTTT.

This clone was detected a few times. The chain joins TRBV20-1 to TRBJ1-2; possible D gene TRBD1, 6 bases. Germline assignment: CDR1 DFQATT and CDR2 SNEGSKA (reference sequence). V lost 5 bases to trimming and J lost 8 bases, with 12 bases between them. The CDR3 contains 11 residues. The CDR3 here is CSAQGFRGYTF. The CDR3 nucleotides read TGCAGTGCTCAGGGGTTTCGGGGCTACACCTTC.

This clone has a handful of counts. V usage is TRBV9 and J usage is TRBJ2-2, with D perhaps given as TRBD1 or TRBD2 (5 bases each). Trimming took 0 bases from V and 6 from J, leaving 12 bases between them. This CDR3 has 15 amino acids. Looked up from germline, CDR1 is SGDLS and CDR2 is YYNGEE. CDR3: CASSVGGTVAGELFF. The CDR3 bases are TGTGCCAGCAGCGTAGGGGGGACCGTAGCCGGGGAGCTGTTTTTT.

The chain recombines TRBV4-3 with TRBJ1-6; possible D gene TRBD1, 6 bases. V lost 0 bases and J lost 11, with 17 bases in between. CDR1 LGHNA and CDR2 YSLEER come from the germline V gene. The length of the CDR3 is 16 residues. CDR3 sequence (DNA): TGCGCCAGCAGCCAAGACTCGGGCAGGGGTAGTACACCCCTCCACTTT. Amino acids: CASSQDSGRGSTPLHF.

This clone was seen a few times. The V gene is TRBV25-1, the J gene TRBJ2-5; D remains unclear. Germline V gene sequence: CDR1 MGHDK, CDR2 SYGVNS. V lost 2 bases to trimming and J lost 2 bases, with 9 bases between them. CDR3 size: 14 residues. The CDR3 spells CASSETDRQETQYF. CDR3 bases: TGTGCCAGCAGTGAAACGGATAGGCAAGAGACCCAGTACTTC.

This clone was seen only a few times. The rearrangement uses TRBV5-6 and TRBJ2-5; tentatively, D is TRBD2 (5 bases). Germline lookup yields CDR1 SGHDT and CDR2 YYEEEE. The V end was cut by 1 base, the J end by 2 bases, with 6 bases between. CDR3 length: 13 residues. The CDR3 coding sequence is TGTGCCAGCAGCTTGCGGGGTCAAGAGACCCAGTACTTC. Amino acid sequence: CASSLRGQETQYF. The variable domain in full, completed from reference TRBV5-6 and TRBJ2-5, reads DAGVTQSPTHLIKTRGQQVTLRCSPKSGHDTVSWYQQALGQGPQFIFQYYEEEERQRGNFPDRFSGHQFPNYSSELNVNALLLGDSALYLCASSLRGQETQYFGPGTRLLVL.

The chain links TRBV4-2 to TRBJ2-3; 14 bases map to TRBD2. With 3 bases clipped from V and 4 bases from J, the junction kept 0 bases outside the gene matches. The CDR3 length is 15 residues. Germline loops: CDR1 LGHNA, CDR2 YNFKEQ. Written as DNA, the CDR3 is TGTGCCAGCAGCCAGGGACTAGCGGGGGCAGATACGCAGTATTTT. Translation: CASSQGLAGADTQYF.

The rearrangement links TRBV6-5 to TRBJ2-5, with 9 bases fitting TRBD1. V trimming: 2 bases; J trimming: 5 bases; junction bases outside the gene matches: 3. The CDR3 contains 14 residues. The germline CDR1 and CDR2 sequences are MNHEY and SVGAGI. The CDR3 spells CASSYLTGGETQYF. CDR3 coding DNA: TGTGCCAGCAGTTACCTCACAGGGGGCGAGACCCAGTACTTC.

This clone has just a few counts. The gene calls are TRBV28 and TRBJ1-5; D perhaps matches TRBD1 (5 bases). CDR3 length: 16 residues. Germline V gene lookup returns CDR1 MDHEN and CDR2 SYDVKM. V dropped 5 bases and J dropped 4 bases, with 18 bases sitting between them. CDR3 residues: CASSGPREGSNQPQHF. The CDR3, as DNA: TGTGCCAGCAGTGGCCCCAGAGAGGGGTCGAATCAGCCCCAGCATTTT. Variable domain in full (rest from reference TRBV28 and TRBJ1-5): DVKVTQSSRYLVKRTGEKVFLECVQDMDHENMFWYRQDPGLGLRLIYFSYDVKMKEKGDIPEGYSVSREKKERFSLILESASTNQTSMYLCASSGPREGSNQPQHFGDGTRLSIL.

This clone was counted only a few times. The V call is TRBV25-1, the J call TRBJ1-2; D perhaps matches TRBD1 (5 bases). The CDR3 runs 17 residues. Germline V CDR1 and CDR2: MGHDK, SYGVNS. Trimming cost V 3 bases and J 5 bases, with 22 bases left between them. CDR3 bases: TGTGCCAGCAGTGATGGCGGGGCCAGGGAAAGGACTTATGGCTACACCTTC. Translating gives CASSDGGARERTYGYTF.

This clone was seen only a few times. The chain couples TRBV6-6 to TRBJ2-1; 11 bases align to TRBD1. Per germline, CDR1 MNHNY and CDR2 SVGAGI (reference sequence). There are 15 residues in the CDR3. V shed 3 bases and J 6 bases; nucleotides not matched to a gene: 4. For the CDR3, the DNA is TGTGCCAGCAGTTATGAGGGACAGGGGGTCAATGAGCAGTTCTTC. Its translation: CASSYEGQGVNEQFF.

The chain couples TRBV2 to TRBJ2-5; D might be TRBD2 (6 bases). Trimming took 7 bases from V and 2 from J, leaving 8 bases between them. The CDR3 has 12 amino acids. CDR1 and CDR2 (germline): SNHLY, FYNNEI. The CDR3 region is CASTSGQETQYF. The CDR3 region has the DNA TGTGCCAGCACCAGCGGGCAAGAGACCCAGTACTTC.

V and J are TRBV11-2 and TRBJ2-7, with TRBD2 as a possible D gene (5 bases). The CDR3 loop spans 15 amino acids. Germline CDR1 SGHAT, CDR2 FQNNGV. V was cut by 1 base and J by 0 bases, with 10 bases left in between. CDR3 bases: TGTGCCAGCAGCTTAGTTGGGAGCAGCTCCTACGAGCAGTACTTC. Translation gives CASSLVGSSSYEQYF. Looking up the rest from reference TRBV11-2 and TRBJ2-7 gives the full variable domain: EAGVAQSPRYKIIEKRQSVAFWCNPISGHATLYWYQQILGQGPKLLIQFQNNGVVDDSQLPKDRFSAERLKGVDSTLKIQPAKLEDSAVYLCASSLVGSSSYEQYFGPGTRLTVT.

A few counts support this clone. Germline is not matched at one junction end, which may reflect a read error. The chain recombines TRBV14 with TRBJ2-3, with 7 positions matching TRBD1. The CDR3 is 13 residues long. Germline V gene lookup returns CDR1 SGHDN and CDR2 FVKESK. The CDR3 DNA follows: TGTGCCAGCAGCCTCCTCCGGGAAACAGGGGCGAATTTT. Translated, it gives CASSLLRETGANF.

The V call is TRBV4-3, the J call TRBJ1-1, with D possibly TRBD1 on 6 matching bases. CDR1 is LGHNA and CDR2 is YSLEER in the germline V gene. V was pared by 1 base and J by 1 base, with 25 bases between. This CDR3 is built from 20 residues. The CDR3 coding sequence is TGCGCCAGCAGCCAAGTAGTCGTGTTATTGGTTGGGGGCAGGAACACTGAAGCTTTCTTT. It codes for CASSQVVVLLVGGRNTEAFF.

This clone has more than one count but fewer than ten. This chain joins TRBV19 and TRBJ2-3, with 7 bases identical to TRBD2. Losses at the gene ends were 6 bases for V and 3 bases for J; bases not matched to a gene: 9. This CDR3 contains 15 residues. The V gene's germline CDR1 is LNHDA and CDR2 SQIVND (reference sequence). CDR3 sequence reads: CASSEDLGRTDTQYF. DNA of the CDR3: TGTGCCAGTAGCGAGGACCTCGGGAGGACAGATACGCAGTATTTT.

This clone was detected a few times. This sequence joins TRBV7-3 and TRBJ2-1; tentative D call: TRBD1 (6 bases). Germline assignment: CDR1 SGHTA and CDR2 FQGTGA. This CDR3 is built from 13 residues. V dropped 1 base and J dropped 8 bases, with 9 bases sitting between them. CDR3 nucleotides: TGTGCCAGCAGCTTAAATTCAGGGGATGAGCAGTTCTTC. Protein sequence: CASSLNSGDEQFF.

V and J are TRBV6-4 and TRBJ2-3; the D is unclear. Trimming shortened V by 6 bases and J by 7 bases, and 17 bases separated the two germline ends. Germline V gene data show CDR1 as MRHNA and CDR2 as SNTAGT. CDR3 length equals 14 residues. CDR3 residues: CASRRLRGRNTQYF. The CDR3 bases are TGTGCCAGCAGAAGATTAAGAGGACGGAATACGCAGTATTTT.

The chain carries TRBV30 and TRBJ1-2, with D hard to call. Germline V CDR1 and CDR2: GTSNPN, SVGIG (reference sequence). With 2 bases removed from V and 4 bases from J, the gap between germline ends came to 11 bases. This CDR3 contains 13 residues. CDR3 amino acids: CAWSSTDFYGYTF. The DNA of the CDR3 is TGTGCCTGGAGTTCTACAGACTTCTATGGCTACACCTTC.

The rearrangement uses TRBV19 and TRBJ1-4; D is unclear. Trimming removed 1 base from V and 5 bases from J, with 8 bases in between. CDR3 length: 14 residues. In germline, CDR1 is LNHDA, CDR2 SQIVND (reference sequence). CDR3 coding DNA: TGTGCCAGTAGTATAGGCAGGAAGAATGAAAAACTGTTTTTT. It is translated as CASSIGRKNEKLFF. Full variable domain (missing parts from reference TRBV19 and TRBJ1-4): DGGITQSPKYLFRKEGQNVTLSCEQNLNHDAMYWYRQDPGQGLRLIYYSQIVNDFQKGDIAEGYSVSREKKESFPLTVTSAQKNPTAFYLCASSIGRKNEKLFFGSGTQLSVL.

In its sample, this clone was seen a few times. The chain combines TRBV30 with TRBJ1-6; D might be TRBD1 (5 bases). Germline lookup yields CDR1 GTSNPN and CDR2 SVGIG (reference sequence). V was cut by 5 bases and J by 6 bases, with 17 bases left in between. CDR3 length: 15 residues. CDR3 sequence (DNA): TGTGCCTGGGCGAGCTCGGGACTGCTTAATTCACCCCTCCACTTT. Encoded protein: CAWASSGLLNSPLHF.

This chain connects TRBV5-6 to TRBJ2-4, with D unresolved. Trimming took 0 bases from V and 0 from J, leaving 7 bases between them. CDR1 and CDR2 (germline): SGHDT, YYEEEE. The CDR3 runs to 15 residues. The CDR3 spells CASSLGRQAKNIQYF. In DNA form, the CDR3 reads TGTGCCAGCAGCTTGGGCCGACAAGCCAAAAACATTCAGTACTTC. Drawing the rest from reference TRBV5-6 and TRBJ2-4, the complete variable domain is DAGVTQSPTHLIKTRGQQVTLRCSPKSGHDTVSWYQQALGQGPQFIFQYYEEEERQRGNFPDRFSGHQFPNYSSELNVNALLLGDSALYLCASSLGRQAKNIQYFGAGTRLSVL.

CDR3 in DNA: TGTGCCAGCAGCCCTCGGGCGACCGCCTTGACCGGGGAGCTGTTTTTT. Amino acid sequence: CASSPRATALTGELFF. The rearrangement uses TRBV5-4 and TRBJ2-2; no clear D. CDR1 is SGHNT and CDR2 is YYREEE in the germline V gene (reference sequence). CDR3 length: 16 amino acids. Trimming left V 4 bases short and J 5 bases short, with 18 bases between.

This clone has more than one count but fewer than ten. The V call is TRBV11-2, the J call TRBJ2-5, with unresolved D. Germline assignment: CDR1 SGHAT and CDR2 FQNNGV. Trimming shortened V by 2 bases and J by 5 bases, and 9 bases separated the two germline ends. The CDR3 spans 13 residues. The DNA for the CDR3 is TGTGCCAGCAGCTTACAGGTCCAGGAGACCCAGTACTTC. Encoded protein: CASSLQVQETQYF.

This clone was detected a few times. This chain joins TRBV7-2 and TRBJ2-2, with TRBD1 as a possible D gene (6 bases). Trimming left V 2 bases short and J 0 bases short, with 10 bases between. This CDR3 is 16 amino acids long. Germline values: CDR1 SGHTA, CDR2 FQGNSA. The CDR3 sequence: CASSLSQGTNTGELFF. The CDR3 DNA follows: TGTGCCAGCAGCTTATCCCAGGGGACGAACACCGGGGAGCTGTTTTTT.

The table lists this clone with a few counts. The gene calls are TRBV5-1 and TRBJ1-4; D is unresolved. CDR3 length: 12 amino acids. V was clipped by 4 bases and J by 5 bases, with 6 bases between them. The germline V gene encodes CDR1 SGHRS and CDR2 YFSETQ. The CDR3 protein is CASSLQNEKLFF. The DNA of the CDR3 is TGCGCCAGCAGCCTCCAAAATGAAAAACTGTTTTTT.